This T cell receptor (beta chain) was observed in a study of Tregs in tolerant kidney transplant recipients (dated by TCRdb to about 2019). Study-level background: TCRbeta sequencing was used in the study to identify donor-specific regulatory T cells before combined kidney and bone marrow transplantation, and the identified cells were then tracked after transplant. Broad study findings and their caveats: For some patients the PCR primers changed over time, which made it impossible to compare the samples from those patients at the nucleotide level. The study was constrained by small patient numbers, and validation of the findings is required in larger populations and under other immunosuppression protocols. The most biologically relevant and donor-specific TCRbeta repertoire appeared to be identified by expanding Tregs with activated donor B cells. In tolerant patients, donor-specific Tregs expanded more than Tregs overall, which suggests antigen-driven rather than nonspecific expansion. Biological reproducibility was not directly addressed, though technical replication error appeared minimal.

According to the germline V gene, CDR1 reads SGDLS and CDR2 reads YYNGEE. Including the terminal cysteine and phenylalanine, the CDR3 comprises 15 residues. CDR3 DNA is the only sequence kept; it has 45 bases, read in frame from the first base. Transplants used related donors with nonmyeloablative bone marrow transplantation; mixed chimerism was transient in the human trials. Thawed PBMCs were FACS-sorted into unstimulated Tregs (CD4+CD25+CD127-), CD4+ non-Tregs (CD4+CD25-), CD4 cells and CD8 cells. Several combined kidney and bone marrow transplant recipients from the ITN036ST trial were included as patients, and samples were available only from these trial subjects. Healthy control blood was processed to PBMCs by Ficoll density gradient and cryopreserved, and patient PBMCs were collected before and after transplant. For this clone: It has no known antigen specificity. The sample holds no much larger clone one base away, and base qualities are not on file.

For TCRbeta CDR3 sequencing, genomic DNA was extracted from sorted cells using the QIAGEN DNeasy Blood and Tissue Kit. High-throughput TCRbeta CDR3 sequencing, which included PCR amplification with bias correction and internal controls, was done commercially through immunoSEQ. As for the original processing: Unique productive TCRbeta sequences were defined by CDR3 nucleotide sequence when primers matched and otherwise by CDR3 amino acid sequence together with Vbeta and Jbeta genes. As a correction for sorting error, sequences shared between sorted populations at a frequency ratio of 2:1 or less were discarded, and the remaining shared sequences were assigned to the higher population. A sequence counted as donor-reactive if, in CFSE-low cells, the sequence had a frequency of at least 0.01% and was expanded at least 5-fold compared with unstimulated cells. Jensen-Shannon divergence calculated on the top 100 TCRbeta sequences ranked by frequency was used to measure repertoire divergence. For samples with multiple sequencing runs, sorting error was corrected in each run separately before the runs were combined. TCRdb holds this immuneACCESS table with in-frame rearrangements only. Some clones are missing; in checked studies, unresolved V genes explain under half, and the rest has no known cause. The D gene and trimming were derived from the DNA, and the V and J assignments and clone size from that table. In all, the sample holds some 47,000 clones, and approximately 89% of those were seen once. In total, the top ten clones hold around 16% of the sample.

The rearrangement joined TRBV9 to TRBJ2-5; TRBD2 fits 8 bases in the junction. The end of the DNA is better explained by TRBJ2-7, so the J call may be wrong. The source was CD8+ T cells from blood (PBMCs), collected 12 months after the transplant. This TCR was sampled from a human patient who received a combined kidney and bone marrow transplant. Some T cells may be donor cells from the graft after a transplant. The bases are TGTGCCAGCAGCGCAGGACTAGCTCCCTCCTACGAGCAGTACTTC. The resulting protein is CASSAGLAPSYEQYF.